The 29 T cell receptor beta chains reported below all come from one sample, sequenced in a study of T-cell memory formation after mild COVID-19 (dated by TCRdb to about 2021). Library construction relied on 5' RACE. These reads were obtained on an Illumina NovaSeq 6000. The public sequencing data were trimmed at Q25 with fastp and processed into clonotypes with MiXCR by TCRdb, which kept only in-frame beta chains. Each CDR3 protein appears once, grouped with its most common genes and DNA. Recorded for this sample are over 500,000 distinct CDR3 sequences; 15% to 20% of them occurred a single time. The ten largest clonotypes hold 8.1% of the sample. Sequenced input: PBMCs or a T cell subset sorted from them (not recorded which). All receptors derive from an adult woman who had mild COVID-19 (a few samples of this study predate the infection). The sample titles of this study are shuffled in the database, so cell type and time point are left out; the donor was told from shared clones.

The sample holds a few counts of this clonotype. The J gene is TRBJ2-5, the V gene TRBV7-2, with D possibly TRBD2 on 6 matching bases. This CDR3 comprises 16 residues. Germline lookup yields CDR1 SGHTA and CDR2 FQGNSA. Trimming left V 5 bases short and J 2 bases short, with 18 bases between. CDR3 nucleotide sequence: TGTGCCAGCAGCCCCCGACTAGGAAGCGGTCAAGAGACCCAGTACTTC. Protein: CASSPRLGSGQETQYF.

Only a few counts were recorded for this clonotype. The V and J genes are TRBV4-3 and TRBJ1-1; D is undetermined. CDR3 size: 13 residues. Germline V gene sequence: CDR1 LGHNA, CDR2 YSLEER. V lost 1 base and J lost 1, with 4 bases in between. The CDR3 spells CASSQAWNTEAFF. DNA of the CDR3: TGCGCCAGCAGCCAAGCCTGGAACACTGAAGCTTTCTTT.

CDR3 sequence: CASRYGRGMNTEAFF. In DNA form, the CDR3 reads TGTGCCAGCAGATATGGACGGGGGATGAACACTGAAGCTTTCTTT. The V call is TRBV7-2, the J call TRBJ1-1, with a tentative D call TRBD1 (5 bases). V was pared by 6 bases and J by 0 bases, with 14 bases between. Germline V gene data show CDR1 as SGHTA and CDR2 as FQGNSA. The CDR3 is 15 amino acids.

The chain recombines TRBV12-3 or TRBV12-4 with TRBJ2-2; D gene unclear. The CDR3 is made up of 13 amino acids. V was shortened by 3 bases and J by 4 bases, with 6 bases between the two germline ends. CDR3 coding DNA: TGTGCCAGCAGTTTCTTGTCCACCGGGGAGCTGTTTTTT. Protein product: CASSFLSTGELFF.

The table lists this clonotype with many counts. The genes are TRBV20-1 and TRBJ2-3; tentative D call: TRBD1 (5 bases). V was cut by 5 bases and J by 4 bases, with 19 bases left in between. CDR1 DFQATT and CDR2 SNEGSKA come from the germline V gene (reference sequence). The CDR3 covers 15 residues. CDR3 region: CSAGPWGIRSDTQYF. DNA for the CDR3: TGCAGTGCTGGCCCCTGGGGCATTCGGTCAGATACGCAGTATTTT.

This clonotype was observed a few times. The chain employs TRBV20-1 and TRBJ1-4; no firm D call. There are 13 residues in the CDR3. The V end lost 6 bases, the J end lost 8 bases, and 16 bases lay between the germline ends. CDR1 and CDR2 from the germline V gene are DFQATT and SNEGSKA (reference sequence). The DNA for the CDR3 is TGCAGTGCCTTTCGCGTTCGTGGCGAAAAACTGTTTTTT. Amino acid sequence: CSAFRVRGEKLFF.

This clonotype turned up a few times. This chain uses TRBV18 with TRBJ2-1, with D unresolved. Per the germline V gene, CDR1 is KGHSH and CDR2 is LQKENI. Trimming shortened V by 1 base and J by 0 bases, and 10 bases separated the two germline ends. There are 16 residues in the CDR3. CDR3 sequence reads: CASSPRSISSYNEQFF. The CDR3 nucleotides are TGTGCCAGCTCACCACGAAGCATCAGCTCCTACAATGAGCAGTTCTTC.

This clonotype came up many times. This chain connects TRBV5-1 to TRBJ2-7; TRBD1 matches at 9 bases. Germline assignment: CDR1 SGHRS and CDR2 YFSETQ. Trimming removed 4 bases from V and 2 bases from J; junction bases left unmatched: 19. This CDR3 contains 19 residues. The CDR3: CASSPLGTGRTRDTYEQYF. The CDR3 region has the DNA TGCGCCAGCAGCCCTCTGGGGACAGGGAGGACTAGAGATACCTACGAGCAGTACTTC.

This clonotype was detected only a few times. The genes are TRBV3-1 and TRBJ2-3; TRBD1 might be the D (6 bases). The CDR3 length is 15 residues. The germline V gene has CDR1 LGHDT and CDR2 YNNKEL (reference sequence). V lost 1 base and J 6 bases, leaving 14 bases between the germline ends. This CDR3 reads CASSQVRGYSDTQYF. The CDR3 DNA is TGTGCCAGCAGCCAAGTAAGGGGGTACTCGGATACGCAGTATTTT.

This chain uses TRBV12-3 or TRBV12-4 with TRBJ2-2; TRBD2 aligns across 13 bases. This CDR3 contains 11 residues. Losses at the gene ends were 6 bases for V and 15 bases for J; bases not matched to a gene: 1. CDR3 bases: TGTGCCAGCAGGGGACTAGCGGGAATGTTTTTT. As protein: CASRGLAGMFF.

This clonotype occurred many times. In nucleotides, the CDR3 is TGTGCCAGCAGCTTAGTGACTAGCGGGCCTACCTACGAGCAGTACTTC. Translating it yields CASSLVTSGPTYEQYF. V usage is TRBV11-2 and J usage is TRBJ2-7; 10 bases map to TRBD2. The CDR3 sequence is 16 residues long. The V gene's germline CDR1 is SGHAT and CDR2 FQNNGV. V dropped 1 base and J dropped 2; count of bases not matched to a gene: 5.

The V and J genes are TRBV9 and TRBJ2-2, with 8 nucleotides matching TRBD2. V was pared by 3 bases and J by 1 base, with 5 bases of the junction left unmatched. Germline V CDR1 and CDR2: SGDLS, YYNGEE. This CDR3 has 16 residues. CDR3 sequence (DNA): TGTGCCAGCAGCGGAAGCGGGAGCCGGAACACCGGGGAGCTGTTTTTT. It yields the protein CASSGSGSRNTGELFF.

This clonotype appeared a few times. This chain links TRBV20-1 with TRBJ1-5; possible D gene TRBD1, 6 bases. CDR3 length: 17 amino acids. Trimming took 6 bases from V and 0 from J, leaving 21 bases between them. Germline CDR1 and CDR2: DFQATT and SNEGSKA (reference sequence). The CDR3 is CSAETADSVNSNQPQHF. The CDR3 DNA sequence: TGCAGTGCGGAAACCGCGGACAGCGTTAATAGCAATCAGCCCCAGCATTTT.

The J gene is TRBJ1-6, the V gene TRBV11-2; the match to TRBD1 covers 9 bases. Germline CDR1 reads SGHAT; CDR2 reads FQNNGV. The length of the CDR3 is 15 residues. J was trimmed by 7 bases and V by 3 bases; bases with no gene match: 4. CDR3 loop: CASSFETGGNSPLHF. The CDR3 nucleotides are TGTGCCAGCAGCTTCGAGACAGGGGGAAATTCACCCCTCCACTTT. The variable domain in full, completed from reference TRBV11-2 and TRBJ1-6, reads EAGVAQSPRYKIIEKRQSVAFWCNPISGHATLYWYQQILGQGPKLLIQFQNNGVVDDSQLPKDRFSAERLKGVDSTLKIQPAKLEDSAVYLCASSFETGGNSPLHFGNGTRLTVT.

This clonotype has only a few counts. The chain uses TRBV27 and TRBJ2-1; 8 positions agree with TRBD2. The ends lost 6 bases at V and 0 bases at J; junction bases unmatched: 4. The length of the CDR3 is 15 residues. Looked up from germline, CDR1 is MNHEY and CDR2 is SMNVEV (reference sequence). The CDR3 DNA is TGTGCCAGCAGAGCCAGCGGGAGCTCCTACAATGAGCAGTTCTTC. It codes for CASRASGSSYNEQFF.

This clonotype came up a few times. The V call is TRBV1, the J call TRBJ2-7; the DNA was not used to check the table's D call, TRBD1. TRBV1 represents a pseudogene. This CDR3 spans 15 amino acids. The chain's CDR3 is CTSSPVTGAVYEQYF. CDR3 DNA: TGCACCAGCAGCCCCGTGACGGGAGCGGTCTACGAGCAGTACTTC.

CDR3 sequence: CASSQGFGLSQETQYF. Written as DNA, the CDR3 is TGCGCCAGCAGCCAAGGGTTTGGACTTTCACAAGAGACCCAGTACTTC. The chain combines TRBV4-3 with TRBJ2-5; tentative D call: TRBD2 (5 bases). The germline gives CDR1 LGHNA, CDR2 YSLEER. The CDR3 covers 16 residues. Trimming removed 1 base from V and 2 bases from J, with 14 bases in between.

The rearrangement joins TRBV7-2 to TRBJ2-2, with no clear D. There are 14 residues in the CDR3. V was pared by 3 bases and J by 3 bases, with 8 bases between. Per germline, CDR1 SGHTA and CDR2 FQGNSA. Here the CDR3 reads CASSLTMDTGELFF. CDR3 nucleotide sequence: TGTGCCAGCAGCTTGACGATGGACACCGGGGAGCTGTTTTTT.

The sample holds many counts of this clonotype. The V and J genes are TRBV5-1 and TRBJ2-5, with TRBD1 matching over 7 bases. Germline V lookup: CDR1 SGHRS, CDR2 YFSETQ. This CDR3 has 14 amino acids. The junction had 5 bases not matched to a gene; V was cut back by 4 bases and J by 2 bases. CDR3 nucleotide sequence: TGCGCCAGCAGCCCGGGACAGTGGCAAGAGACCCAGTACTTC. This sequence encodes CASSPGQWQETQYF.

This clonotype was seen only a few times. CDR3 region: CASSSASEGYEQYF. In DNA, the CDR3 is TGTGCCAGCAGCTCAGCCTCGGAGGGCTACGAGCAGTACTTC. The chain joins TRBV7-2 to TRBJ2-7; the D gene is possibly TRBD2 (6 bases). V lost 4 bases and J lost 3, with 13 bases in between. Looked up from germline, CDR1 is SGHTA and CDR2 is FQGNSA. This CDR3 is 14 amino acids long.

The chain recombines TRBV5-4 with TRBJ1-6; no clear D gene. This CDR3 contains 11 residues. V was shortened by 7 bases and J by 7 bases, with 6 bases between the two germline ends. Germline CDR1 SGHNT, CDR2 YYREEE (reference sequence). This CDR3 reads CASGENSPLHF. For the CDR3, the DNA is TGTGCCAGCGGGGAAAATTCACCCCTCCACTTT.

V is TRBV7-8 and J is TRBJ1-1; possible D gene TRBD1, 5 bases. CDR1 is SGHVS and CDR2 is FQNEAQ in the germline V gene. V was cut by 4 bases and J by 3 bases, with 21 bases left in between. This CDR3 has 17 residues. CDR3 bases: TGTGCCAGCAGCTACGACAGATTTCAGAATTTTGACACTGAAGCTTTCTTT. Translating gives CASSYDRFQNFDTEAFF.

This clonotype showed up just a few times. V and J are TRBV4-1 and TRBJ1-4, with 7 bases aligning to TRBD1. The CDR3 sequence is 15 residues long. The J segment lost 10 bases and the V segment lost 2 bases, leaving 10 bases of the junction unmatched. Germline loops: CDR1 MGHRA, CDR2 YSYEKL. The CDR3 is CASSQPTGADRKLFF. Written as DNA, the CDR3 is TGCGCCAGCAGCCAACCTACAGGGGCCGACCGAAAACTGTTTTTT.

This clonotype came up a few times. This rearrangement joins TRBV6-5 to TRBJ2-7; TRBD1 might be the D (5 bases). V lost 2 bases and J lost 5, with 10 bases in between. Germline lookup yields CDR1 MNHEY and CDR2 SVGAGI. This CDR3 comprises 13 residues. This CDR3 is CASSYPFRDEQYF. DNA for the CDR3: TGTGCCAGCAGTTACCCTTTCAGGGACGAGCAGTACTTC.

The V call is TRBV7-2, the J call TRBJ1-2, with D unresolved. In germline, CDR1 is SGHTA, CDR2 FQGNSA. The CDR3 runs to 14 residues. Trimming cost V 3 bases and J 4 bases, with 12 bases left between them. The CDR3 coding sequence is TGTGCCAGCAGCTTGGGAGCGGAGACCTATGGCTACACCTTC. It translates to CASSLGAETYGYTF.

This clonotype has at least ten counts. The chain is built from TRBV5-1 and TRBJ1-1, with D uncertain. This CDR3 comprises 13 residues. V shed 0 bases and J shed 5 bases, with 8 bases lying between them. Germline V gives CDR1 SGHRS, CDR2 YFSETQ. The CDR3 nucleotides are TGCGCCAGCAGCTTGGCACCCGGTACTGAAGCTTTCTTT. Protein product: CASSLAPGTEAFF.

The rearrangement uses TRBV4-2 and TRBJ2-7, with TRBD2 matching over 13 bases. The germline gives CDR1 LGHNA, CDR2 YNFKEQ. J lost 4 bases, V lost 4 bases, and 4 bases had no gene match. The CDR3 has 15 amino acids. The CDR3 region is CASSLGLAGKYEQYF. The DNA for the CDR3 is TGTGCCAGCAGCCTGGGACTAGCGGGAAAGTACGAGCAGTACTTC.

This clonotype was counted a few times. The DNA for the CDR3 is TGTGCCAGCAGCTTGCCCTTGGGAACAGGGTACGGCTACACCTTC. Translated, it gives CASSLPLGTGYGYTF. The chain uses TRBV5-5 and TRBJ1-2, with D maybe TRBD1 (6 bases). Germline-derived CDR1 and CDR2 are SGHKS and YYEKEE (reference sequence). CDR3 length equals 15 residues. V lost 1 base, J lost 8 bases, and 18 bases lay in between.

V usage is TRBV30 and J usage is TRBJ2-3; TRBD1 might be the D (6 bases). V gave up 1 base and J gave up 6 bases, with 11 bases separating them. CDR1 GTSNPN and CDR2 SVGIG come from the germline V gene (reference sequence). This CDR3 has 13 amino acids. The CDR3 region has the DNA TGTGCCTGGAGTGCCCACAGGGTGGATACGCAGTATTTT. Translating it yields CAWSAHRVDTQYF.